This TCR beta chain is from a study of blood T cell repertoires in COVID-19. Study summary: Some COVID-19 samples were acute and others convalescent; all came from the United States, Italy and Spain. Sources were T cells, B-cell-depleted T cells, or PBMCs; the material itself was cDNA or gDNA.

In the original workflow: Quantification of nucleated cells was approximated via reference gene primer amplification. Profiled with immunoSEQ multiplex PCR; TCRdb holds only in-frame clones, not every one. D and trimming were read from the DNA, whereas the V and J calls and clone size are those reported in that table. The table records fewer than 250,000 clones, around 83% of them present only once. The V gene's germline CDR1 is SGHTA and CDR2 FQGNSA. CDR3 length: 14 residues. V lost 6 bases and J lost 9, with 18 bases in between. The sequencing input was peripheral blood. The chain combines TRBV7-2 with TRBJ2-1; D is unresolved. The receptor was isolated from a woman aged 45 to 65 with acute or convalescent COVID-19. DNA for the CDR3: TGTGCCAGCAGAGCCAATAGAAAGAAATCTGAGCAGTTCTTC. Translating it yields CASRANRKKSEQFF. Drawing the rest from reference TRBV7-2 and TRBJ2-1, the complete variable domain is GAGVSQSPSNKVTEKGKDVELRCDPISGHTALYWYRQSLGQGLEFLIYFQGNSAPDKSGLPSDRFSAERTGGSVSTLTIQRTQQEDSAVYLCASRANRKKSEQFFGPGTRLTVL.